This T cell receptor beta chain was obtained from a study of T cells in Graves' hyperthyroidism and ophthalmopathy. Study details: Pretreatment peripheral blood was obtained at initial diagnosis.

What was amplified from RNA transcripts were TCR beta CDR3 regions. A first-round RT-PCR of the TCR CDR3 used the HTBI primer set. TCRdb independently ran MiXCR on the multiplex PCR reads; one entry per CDR3 protein. The data contain about 180,000 distinct CDR3 sequences, 17% of them singletons. This clonotype was seen at least ten times. V was trimmed by 0 bases and J by 3 bases, leaving 12 bases between them. CDR3 length: 15 amino acids. Per germline, CDR1 SGDLS and CDR2 YYNGEE. Sequenced input: blood. The clonotype was recovered from a woman in her 50s with Graves' hyperthyroidism. The chain links TRBV9 to TRBJ2-5, with D maybe TRBD1 (5 bases). In nucleotides, the CDR3 is TGTGCCAGCAGCGTAGCAGGGTCAGGCAAAGAGACCCAGTACTTC. Its translation: CASSVAGSGKETQYF. Drawing the rest from reference TRBV9 and TRBJ2-5, the complete variable domain is DSGVTQTPKHLITATGQRVTLRCSPRSGDLSVYWYQQSLDQGLQFLIQYYNGEERAKGNILERFSAQQFPDLHSELNLSSLELGDSALYFCASSVAGSGKETQYFGPGTRLLVL.